This T cell receptor (beta chain) was identified in a study of blood T cell repertoires in COVID-19. Seattle patients were enrolled while actively infected and followed longitudinally. Original handling: Amplified reference gene primers provided the basis for estimating nucleated cell counts. The method was immunoSEQ multiplex PCR; TCRdb's version includes in-frame clones alone and lacks a portion of them. D and trimming were read from the DNA, whereas the V and J calls and clone size are those reported in that table. Among fewer than 140,000 clones, 75% to 85% were seen once, and the ten largest hold 6.2%. From germline, CDR1 is SGDLS and CDR2 YYNGEE. The CDR3 loop spans 15 amino acids. Trimming cost V 1 base and J 1 base, with 6 bases left between them.

J is TRBJ2-6 and V is TRBV9; possible D gene TRBD1, 6 bases. Sample: peripheral blood. This clonotype was obtained from an older man with COVID-19, enrolled during active disease. The chain's CDR3 is CASSVTGSGANVLTF. The CDR3 nucleotides read TGTGCCAGCAGCGTAACAGGGTCTGGGGCCAACGTCCTGACTTTC. The entire variable domain, with the rest obtained from reference TRBV9 and TRBJ2-6, is as follows: DSGVTQTPKHLITATGQRVTLRCSPRSGDLSVYWYQQSLDQGLQFLIQYYNGEERAKGNILERFSAQQFPDLHSELNLSSLELGDSALYFCASSVTGSGANVLTFGAGSRLTVL.